This T cell receptor (beta chain) was profiled in a study of spatial heterogeneity in lung cancer. TCR cDNA molecules were tagged individually, and each one carried a unique molecular identifier. TCRdb passed the 5' RACE reads through MiXCR, listing each CDR3 protein once. The table records about 11,000 distinct CDR3 sequences, 5% to 6% of them present only once. Germline values: CDR1 SNHLY, CDR2 FYNNEI. The CDR3 extends over 15 amino acids. Trimming left V 6 bases short and J 2 bases short, with 15 bases between. This clonotype was observed at least ten times. What it recognizes is unknown. Described time point: sample taken at primary tumor resection. Overall study results and limits: Higher tumor mutation counts went along with higher counts of expanded intratumoral alpha and beta TCRs.

The gene calls are TRBV2 and TRBJ2-3, with D possibly being TRBD2 (5 bases). Here the sequenced sample was lung tumor tissue, taken at surgery. This TCR derives from a male donor with early-stage non-small cell lung cancer. CDR3 sequence (DNA): TGTGCCAGCAGCAGGAGTGGAGGTTTCACAGATACGCAGTATTTT. It specifies CASSRSGGFTDTQYF.